This T cell receptor (beta chain) was identified during a study of cytomegalovirus exposure and HLA in healthy donors (dated by TCRdb to 2016 to 2017). General notes on the study: According to an earlier analysis of several hundred of the donors, 150 million to 200 million T cells yielded 100 million or so unique TCR beta sequences and 250 to 350 Gb of sequence data. Around 320 gigabases of sequencing data and some 85 million unique TCR sequences were included in an early release covering roughly 600 HLA-typed donors. Among the roughly 410 genotyped donors, approximately 82% belonged to the genetic ancestry cluster associated with self-reported Caucasian donors. The study was designed to test whether signatures of past pathogen exposure could be identified by cataloging public T cell receptors. The T cell repertoires of 670 or so subjects were profiled by immunosequencing and related to cytomegalovirus serostatus. Along with the roughly 700-subject first cohort, a separate validation cohort of over a hundred different subjects was used. High-throughput TCR immunosequencing, statistical association of individual TCRs with disease status, and machine learning were combined to predict cytomegalovirus infection status. In a later analysis, previously published TCR beta repertoires from hundreds of donors were re-analyzed and high-resolution HLA genotyping was added so that TCR occurrence patterns could be studied. Rather than drawing on any new phenotypic data, the later analysis identified candidate immune exposures from TCR beta sequences and the way those sequences occurred across donors. An earlier analysis of several hundred of the donors applied high-throughput TCR beta sequencing to assess whether each TCR beta V gene segment acted as functional or pseudogenic. Alongside the repertoire data, information on donor age, sex, ethnicity and CMV serostatus was compiled. A later genetic analysis took genome-wide SNP genotypes for about 65% of the roughly 670 donors and used that subset as a discovery cohort. All discovery cohort repertoires had been generated on a single sequencing platform. Class I and class II HLA loci were covered by the typing at four-digit resolution. The number of donors typed differed by locus, with 629-630 for A, B, C, DRB1 and DQB1, about 500 for DQA1, about 610 for DPA1, and around 430 for DPB1. Four or five DR-DQ haplotypes were handled as single units for association and clustering, since linkage in the cohort was strong. Among some 400 genotyped donors of the cohort, an average of approximately 240,000 unique TCR beta nucleotide sequences was sequenced per donor, of which 15% to 20% were non-productive. Results and caveats for the whole study, not just this receptor: In a later analysis, the rate of TCR association differed among HLA loci, with DRB1 alleles having the most associated TCRs and HLA-C alleles having the fewest. HLA typing was unavailable for some donors at each locus, so association tests used only the typed subset. It was suggested by the authors that the approach could potentially be generalized to other disease states and immunological phenotypes. Linkage disequilibrium might explain the correlated functional status among segregating V segments, but an unknown experimental factor could not be ruled out. According to a later genetic analysis, donors in an Asian-associated ancestry cluster had fewer N-insertions in productive TCRs than the approximately 670-donor mean. The earlier analysis of almost 600 of the donors excluded approximately 17 rarely observed V segments, including chromosome 9 orphons, because counts were too low. In vitro tests confirmed that a few of the cytomegalovirus-associated TCR beta chains recognize cytomegalovirus antigens. In the study, some 160 TCR beta chains were listed as associated with cytomegalovirus. Presence/absence analyses assumed roughly uniform sequencing depth across donors, an assumption that may not hold. While some public TCRs were present in many individuals, most TCR sequences turned up only very rarely across donors. A further reported finding was that TCR beta sequences accurately predicted the HLA-A and HLA-B alleles for most subjects in the first cohort. This cohort had only TCR beta chains sequenced, and the lack of alpha or paired-chain data limited which features could be detected. The only immune exposure information available for the cohort was CMV serostatus. A later analysis reported that several top co-occurrence clusters appeared linked to parvovirus B19, influenza, CMV and Epstein-Barr virus. Strong co-occurrence of HLA alleles, especially DR and DQ, made assigning TCR associations to individual alleles difficult. A later analysis found that HLA-associated TCR beta chains were more clonally expanded and had lower generation probabilities than equally common non-associated chains. Some IMGT-functional V segments, including TRBV6-2 and TRBV6-3, could not be told apart with the 87-base-pair reads, so those segments were excluded. In a later analysis, around 17,000 TCR beta sequences were associated with specific HLA alleles at a false discovery rate of 0.05. Broadly in line with IMGT annotations, most TCR beta V segments showed up in productive rearrangements about 87% or about 30% of the time in an earlier analysis of 587 of the donors. In both the original and validation cohorts, the classifier was reported to diagnose cytomegalovirus status with high specificity and sensitivity. A later analysis found that most CMV-associated TCR beta chains appeared HLA-restricted, with HLA associations seemingly driven largely by CMV exposure. V-gene and J-gene trimming of TCR beta chains was associated with a missense DCLRE1C variant in a later genetic analysis, and the association was replicated in an independent cohort. A group of highly shared sequence variants was considered likely to be a technical artifact of the sequencing pipeline.

A remark on this clone: Which antigen it targets is not known. The record has no base qualities; no much larger clone is one base away.

There are 15 amino acids in the CDR3, from cysteine to phenylalanine inclusive. CDR3 DNA only is kept here, 45 bases in frame from base 1. Cut back by 0 bases and 5 bases, the V and J ends lie 14 bases apart. CDR1 and CDR2 are read off the germline V gene (reference sequence) as SGHNT and YYREEE. The cohort comprised fewer than 750 healthy bone marrow donors. Cohort members were all nominally healthy when sampled, although unrecorded immune exposures were likely present. The donor tested CMV seropositive, placing the donor among the 250 to 350 seropositive members of the cohort. Every donor gave a peripheral blood sample, and the peripheral blood mononuclear cells from that sample were used for TCR beta sequencing. Genomic DNA was extracted from the blood cell samples with the Qiagen DNeasy Blood Extraction Kit. The protocol used for the library was the immunoSEQ multiplex PCR assay. For the multiplex PCR, a mixture combining 60 forward primers for TCR Vbeta segments and 13 reverse primers for TCR Jbeta segments was used. A multiplex PCR assay on genomic DNA amplified the CDR3 region of rearranged TCR beta genes. Amplified TCR beta libraries were sequenced as 87-base-pair reads on the Illumina HiSeq System. Per the original workflow: A later analysis counted some 80 million unique TCR beta chains across the 550 to 700 repertoires, and roughly 9.9 million of these chains were shared by at least two donors. Raw reads were error-corrected and collapsed into unique sequences by a nearest-neighbor algorithm in which closely related sequences were merged to remove PCR and sequencing errors. CDR3 sequences were aligned to IMGT reference sequences to assign V, D and J gene segments. Each retained sequence needed at least a six-nucleotide match to both a V gene segment and a J gene segment. A rearrangement counted as productive if the CDR3 had no stop codons and remained in frame with V and J, and every other rearrangement counted as non-productive. Following IMGT convention, CDR3 was defined as the stretch from the second conserved V-encoded cysteine to the conserved J-encoded phenylalanine. In an earlier analysis of 587 of the donors, sequences lacking an unambiguous match to a single V gene segment were excluded. In an earlier analysis of more than 500 of the donors, a V segment was called functional when productive rearrangements were above 56.7%, and segregating when the standard deviation between donors exceeded 5%. A statistical classification framework was built for diagnosing cytomegalovirus status from the catalog of TCR beta chain sequences. A later analysis assigned V and J genes by comparing TCR nucleotide sequences with IMGT/GENE-DB human TR gene sequences. A later analysis assigned CDR3 sequences and most-parsimonious VDJ recombination scenarios with the TCRdist pipeline. A later analysis defined each TCR beta chain by its CDR3 amino acid sequence plus V-gene family, and excluded reads lacking a unique V-gene family. In a later analysis, around 600 highly shared, low-generation-probability nucleotide sequences were removed to address suspected cross-contamination and a sequencing artifact. For each public chain, a later analysis derived a clonal expansion index from normalized ranks of inferred template counts within each repertoire. In a later analysis, generation probabilities were computed using a VDJ recombination model fitted to out-of-frame rearrangements, and the results were checked against IGoR. Hypergeometric tests were used in a later analysis to score TCR-TCR, TCR-HLA and TCR-CMV co-occurrence, with a repertoire-size bias correction applied to the TCR pairs. In a later analysis, false discovery rates were estimated by permuting HLA or CMV assignments 20 times. In a later analysis, co-occurring TCRs were grouped using DBSCAN, with TCRdist sequence similarity added in when clustering inside HLA-allele-positive subsets. Repertoires with fewer than 30,000 or more than 120,000 public chains, plus five repertoires with anomalous nucleotide sharing, were excluded from co-occurrence clustering. Held by TCRdb, this immuneACCESS table contains in-frame sequences only and omits some clones. Under half of the omission traces to an unresolved V gene where checked; the cause of the rest is unknown. D and trimming were read from the DNA, whereas the V and J calls and clone size are those reported in that table. The sample table holds about 160,000 clones, of which roughly 80% were seen once. Approximately 6.5% of the sample is in the top ten clones.

The receptor's source is a male donor in good health and CMV-seropositive. The chain employs TRBV5-4 and TRBJ2-5; a tentative D match to TRBD1 spans 7 bases. Sequences were obtained from PBMCs. The CDR3 protein: CASSLGRGQGETQYF. At the DNA level, the sequence is TGTGCCAGCAGCTTGGGGAGGGGGCAGGGGGAGACCCAGTACTTC.